This TCR beta chain appears in the sequencing data of a study of OX40 agonist ivuxolimab in advanced cancers. Using immunoSEQ multiplex PCR, the repertoire was profiled, and TCRdb retains in-frame clones only, with some absent. The repertoire consists of 48,000 or so clones, with approximately 85% occurring once and the leading ten covering more than 8.5%. The V and J ends lost 4 bases and 6 bases, in that order; junction bases with no gene match: 5. This CDR3 is built from 13 residues. Germline V CDR1 and CDR2: SGHTA, FQGTGA. The genes are TRBV7-3 and TRBJ2-7; TRBD1 aligns across 8 bases. The specimen was CD4+ or CD8+ T cells sorted from blood, collected in a trial of the OX40 agonist ivuxolimab. This TCR was sampled from an adult with an advanced solid tumor such as melanoma, head and neck, liver or kidney cancer. The CDR3 region has the DNA TGTGCCAGCAGCTCGACCGGACAGGGCGAGCAGTACTTC. Translated: CASSSTGQGEQYF.